Presented here are 28 T cell receptor beta chains from one specimen sequenced in a study of blood T cells in healthy people across ages. A second PCR, run for roughly 7 to 11 cycles, used a sample-barcoded 5' primer plus a J-beta primer mix. TCRdb redid the calling of the 5' RACE reads with MiXCR, one entry per CDR3 protein. The sample shows about 760,000 distinct CDR3 sequences, around a quarter of them seen only once. The data also belong to a second study, concerning T cells of mothers and their children.

Material for sequencing was blood. These receptors came from a boy aged 5-17 years in good health.

The chain has TRBV4-3 and TRBJ2-3; 9 bases map to TRBD2. V trimming: 0 bases; J trimming: 2 bases; junction bases outside the gene matches: 3. The CDR3 consists of 16 residues. The germline gives CDR1 LGHNA, CDR2 YSLEER. The CDR3 reads CASSQDQRGATDTQYF. The CDR3 DNA reads TGCGCCAGCAGCCAAGACCAGCGGGGGGCCACAGATACGCAGTATTTT.

This clonotype turned up a few times. The chain has TRBV7-3 and TRBJ2-3; 7 bases line up with TRBD2. Germline-derived CDR1 and CDR2 are SGHTA and FQGTGA. The CDR3 is 14 residues long. V lost 2 bases to trimming and J lost 5 bases; unmatched junction nucleotides: 4. DNA for the CDR3: TGTGCCAGCAGCTTAGGGCGGGAGAGAGATACGCAGTATTTT. Residues: CASSLGRERDTQYF.

The chain has TRBV28 and TRBJ1-2; no clear D gene. Germline CDR1 and CDR2: MDHEN and SYDVKM. The CDR3 covers 13 residues. The ends were cut back, 5 bases at V and 4 bases at J, with 11 bases in the middle. CDR3 bases: TGTGCCAGCAGTCCTCCAGACCTCTATGGCTACACCTTC. This translates into CASSPPDLYGYTF.

This clonotype was picked up a small number of times. This rearrangement joins TRBV9 to TRBJ1-2; D might be TRBD1 (5 bases). Germline CDR1 reads SGDLS; CDR2 reads YYNGEE. CDR3 size: 15 residues. Trimming shortened V by 5 bases and J by 4 bases, and 18 bases separated the two germline ends. The CDR3 region is CASSPGAAAAYGYTF. In DNA, the CDR3 is TGTGCCAGCAGTCCTGGGGCGGCAGCGGCCTATGGCTACACCTTC. The full variable domain, its missing parts supplied by reference TRBV9 and TRBJ1-2, is DSGVTQTPKHLITATGQRVTLRCSPRSGDLSVYWYQQSLDQGLQFLIQYYNGEERAKGNILERFSAQQFPDLHSELNLSSLELGDSALYFCASSPGAAAAYGYTFGSGTRLTVV.

This clonotype was seen more than once but under ten times. This chain links TRBV20-1 with TRBJ2-5; 10 nucleotides line up with TRBD2. Germline CDR1 and CDR2: DFQATT and SNEGSKA (reference sequence). With V trimmed by 3 bases and J by 5 bases, 6 bases remained unmatched. This CDR3 contains 14 residues. CDR3 sequence: CSARSLAGTETQYF. CDR3 in DNA: TGCAGTGCTAGGTCACTAGCGGGGACGGAGACCCAGTACTTC.

The V call is TRBV5-1, the J call TRBJ2-6, with no clear D. Germline-derived CDR1 and CDR2 are SGHRS and YFSETQ. Trimming took off 0 bases at V and 0 bases at J, with 16 bases between the two ends. CDR3 length: 19 residues. The CDR3 sequence: CASSLADGPAFSGANVLTF. The CDR3 DNA follows: TGCGCCAGCAGCTTGGCCGACGGACCCGCTTTCTCTGGGGCCAACGTCCTGACTTTC. The whole variable domain, filled in from reference TRBV5-1 and TRBJ2-6, reads KAGVTQTPRYLIKTRGQQVTLSCSPISGHRSVSWYQQTPGQGLQFLFEYFSETQRNKGNFPGRFSGRQFSNSRSEMNVSTLELGDSALYLCASSLADGPAFSGANVLTFGAGSRLTVL.

The chain combines TRBV29-1 with TRBJ2-5; a weak D match, TRBD2 (5 bases). Germline loops: CDR1 SQVTM, CDR2 ANQGSEA. This CDR3 spans 12 amino acids. The V end lost 4 bases, the J end lost 5 bases, and 11 bases lay between the germline ends. The DNA of the CDR3 is TGCAGCGTTGGGGAGCAGATGGAGACCCAGTACTTC. Translation: CSVGEQMETQYF.

The chain combines TRBV12-3 or TRBV12-4 with TRBJ1-2; 10 bases map to TRBD1. With V trimmed by 7 bases and J by 10 bases, 9 bases remained unmatched. The CDR3 covers 13 residues. The CDR3 nucleotides read TGTGCCAGCACCCTGGGACAGGGGTACGACTACACCTTC. Translated: CASTLGQGYDYTF.

The chain recombines TRBV5-5 with TRBJ2-5; D is unresolved. V gave up 4 bases and J gave up 5 bases, with 15 bases separating them. Germline V gene data show CDR1 as SGHKS and CDR2 as YYEKEE (reference sequence). The CDR3 sequence is 14 residues long. In DNA form, the CDR3 reads TGTGCCAGCAGCCCCCAGTCCCGGCGGGAGACCCAGTACTTC. Protein: CASSPQSRRETQYF.

This clonotype has a count of ten or more. This chain joins TRBV5-1 and TRBJ2-5; no clear D gene. The CDR3 has 15 amino acids. From germline, CDR1 is SGHRS and CDR2 YFSETQ. V was clipped by 0 bases and J by 2 bases, with 11 bases between them. The DNA of the CDR3 is TGCGCCAGCAGCTTGGAGTTAGGAGTTCAAGAGACCCAGTACTTC. This gives the protein CASSLELGVQETQYF. The entire variable domain, with the rest obtained from reference TRBV5-1 and TRBJ2-5, is as follows: KAGVTQTPRYLIKTRGQQVTLSCSPISGHRSVSWYQQTPGQGLQFLFEYFSETQRNKGNFPGRFSGRQFSNSRSEMNVSTLELGDSALYLCASSLELGVQETQYFGPGTRLLVL.

The gene calls are TRBV9 and TRBJ2-5, with TRBD2 matching over 9 bases. Trimming at V came to 0 bases and at J to 1 base, leaving 4 bases not matched to a gene. CDR1 and CDR2 from the germline V gene are SGDLS and YYNGEE. The CDR3 loop spans 16 amino acids. CDR3 bases: TGTGCCAGCAGCGTAGGGGCGGGAGGGCTCCAAGAGACCCAGTACTTC. It yields the protein CASSVGAGGLQETQYF.

V and J are TRBV28 and TRBJ1-3; D ambiguous. V was pared by 5 bases and J by 4 bases, with 15 bases between. The CDR3 length is 15 residues. Per the germline V gene, CDR1 is MDHEN and CDR2 is SYDVKM. CDR3 nucleotides: TGTGCCAGCAGTCTAGTAAGGCCCTCGGGAAACACCATATATTTT. This sequence encodes CASSLVRPSGNTIYF.

This clonotype was detected only a few times. V gene TRBV12-3 or TRBV12-4 combines with J gene TRBJ1-2; 9 bases are shared with TRBD1. The junction had 7 bases not matched to a gene; V was cut back by 10 bases and J by 4 bases. CDR3 size: 13 residues. The CDR3 nucleotides are TGTGCCACTAGGACAGGGGAGGGCTATGGCTACACCTTC. It encodes CATRTGEGYGYTF.

The V call is TRBV3-1, the J call TRBJ2-2, with TRBD1 as a possible D gene (6 bases). Germline lookup yields CDR1 LGHDT and CDR2 YNNKEL (reference sequence). This CDR3 contains 18 residues. Trimming left V 1 base short and J 2 bases short, with 17 bases between. Written as DNA, the CDR3 is TGTGCCAGCAGCCAAGGGGCCAGGGACAAGCCAAACACCGGGGAGCTGTTTTTT. Translation gives CASSQGARDKPNTGELFF.

The chain carries TRBV4-1 and TRBJ2-1, with 7 bases identical to TRBD2. Trimming took 0 bases from V and 7 from J; bases not matched to a gene: 3. Per the germline V gene, CDR1 is MGHRA and CDR2 is YSYEKL. CDR3 size: 14 residues. The CDR3 spells CASSQEVSGNEQFF. In DNA form, the CDR3 reads TGCGCCAGCAGCCAAGAGGTTAGCGGGAATGAGCAGTTCTTC.

The sample holds a few counts of this clonotype. J is TRBJ2-7 and V is TRBV7-2, with 8 bases that match TRBD2. The CDR3 runs to 15 residues. Germline V gene data show CDR1 as SGHTA and CDR2 as FQGNSA. V lost 3 bases and J lost 1; bases outside the gene matches: 5. CDR3 coding DNA: TGTGCCAGCAGCTTCTCCCCGGGGGGGTCCTACGAGCAGTACTTC. It codes for CASSFSPGGSYEQYF. Together with reference TRBV7-2 and TRBJ2-7, the CDR3 gives the full variable domain: GAGVSQSPSNKVTEKGKDVELRCDPISGHTALYWYRQSLGQGLEFLIYFQGNSAPDKSGLPSDRFSAERTGGSVSTLTIQRTQQEDSAVYLCASSFSPGGSYEQYFGPGTRLTVT.

A remark on this clonotype: At one of its ends the junction is not consistent with the germline gene, which may arise from a read error. The rearrangement links TRBV12-3 or TRBV12-4 to TRBJ2-7, with D possibly being TRBD2 (6 bases). The CDR3 spans 13 residues. CDR3 sequence (DNA): TGTGTCAGCAGTCCCGGGACTCCGACCGAGCAGTACTTC. This gives the protein CVSSPGTPTEQYF.

This clonotype has just a few counts. CDR3 in DNA: TGTGCCAGCAGCTTAGTATCCGGGGGGCCGGGGAGTGGCTACACCTTC. Its translation is CASSLVSGGPGSGYTF. The rearrangement uses TRBV11-2 and TRBJ1-2; D is perhaps TRBD1 (6 bases). The V end was cut by 1 base, the J end by 7 bases, with 19 bases between. Germline lookup yields CDR1 SGHAT and CDR2 FQNNGV. CDR3 size: 16 residues.

This clonotype appeared a few times. The CDR3 reads CAIGQGQPQHF. CDR3 DNA sequence: TGTGCCATCGGACAGGGACAGCCCCAGCATTTT. J is TRBJ1-5 and V is TRBV6-6; 8 nucleotides align to TRBD1. Germline loops: CDR1 MNHNY, CDR2 SVGAGI (reference sequence). The junction had 3 bases not matched to a gene; V was cut back by 10 bases and J by 7 bases. This CDR3 is built from 11 residues.

This clonotype turned up a few times. This chain uses TRBV28 with TRBJ1-2, with D possibly being TRBD1 (5 bases). Germline V lookup: CDR1 MDHEN, CDR2 SYDVKM. V lost 7 bases and J 1 base, leaving 19 bases between the germline ends. The CDR3 has 16 amino acids. CDR3 DNA: TGTGCCAGCACCCCTCGCCGGGGCAGTCTTAACTATGGCTACACCTTC. Its protein product is CASTPRRGSLNYGYTF.

V gene TRBV11-1 combines with J gene TRBJ1-2; D not resolved. V lost 5 bases to trimming and J lost 4 bases, with 17 bases between them. Germline values: CDR1 SGHAT, CDR2 FQDESV (reference sequence). CDR3 length equals 15 residues. The CDR3 spells CASSPEAGRFYGYTF. DNA for the CDR3: TGTGCCAGCAGCCCGGAAGCAGGAAGATTCTATGGCTACACCTTC.

This clonotype was counted only a few times. V usage is TRBV15 and J usage is TRBJ1-4; possibly TRBD1 for D (5 bases). In germline, CDR1 is LNHNV, CDR2 YYDKDF (reference sequence). The CDR3 runs to 17 residues. V lost 0 bases to trimming and J lost 6 bases, with 17 bases between them. CDR3 bases: TGTGCCACCAGCAGAGATTCTCGGGTCAGGGAAGATGAAAAACTGTTTTTT. It encodes CATSRDSRVREDEKLFF.

This clonotype appeared once. The chain recombines TRBV5-5 with TRBJ1-5; no definite D call. Deletions cut 0 bases from V and 6 bases from J, with 10 bases between. Germline lookup yields CDR1 SGHKS and CDR2 YYEKEE (reference sequence). This CDR3 has 14 residues. The CDR3 DNA follows: TGTGCCAGCAGCTTGGGGGAATGGGGTCAGCCCCAGCATTTT. It is translated as CASSLGEWGQPQHF.

The gene calls are TRBV12-3 or TRBV12-4 and TRBJ2-3; 12 bases align to TRBD2. The trim removed 3 bases at V and 0 bases at J, leaving 4 bases unmatched. This CDR3 comprises 17 residues. CDR3 sequence: CASSFEGLAGSTDTQYF. The CDR3 nucleotides read TGTGCCAGCAGTTTTGAAGGACTAGCGGGAAGCACAGATACGCAGTATTTT.

This clonotype was seen more than once but under ten times. This rearrangement joins TRBV20-1 to TRBJ2-1, with D uncertain. The end of the DNA fits TRBJ2-7 better, so the J call may be wrong. The CDR3 totals 13 residues. Germline V gene data show CDR1 as DFQATT and CDR2 as SNEGSKA (reference sequence). CDR3 in DNA: TGCAGTGCTATTTCTGACAAATCCTACGAGCAGTACTTC. Its translation: CSAISDKSYEQYF.

The chain is built from TRBV12-5 and TRBJ2-1; D unresolved. Trimming took off 3 bases at V and 3 bases at J, with 15 bases between the two ends. CDR1 is LGHNT, CDR2 FRNRAP, per germline. The CDR3 totals 16 residues. CDR3 in amino acids: CASGFLGVLSYNEQFF. The CDR3, as DNA: TGTGCTAGTGGTTTCCTAGGAGTTCTGAGCTACAATGAGCAGTTCTTC. Full variable domain (remainder filled in from reference TRBV12-5 and TRBJ2-1): DARVTQTPRHKVTEMGQEVTMRCQPILGHNTVFWYRQTMMQGLELLAYFRNRAPLDDSGMPKDRFSAEMPDATLATLKIQPSEPRDSAVYFCASGFLGVLSYNEQFFGPGTRLTVL.

V usage is TRBV4-2 and J usage is TRBJ1-1, with D maybe TRBD1 (5 bases). The CDR3 covers 14 residues. Deletions cut 2 bases from V and 1 base from J, with 8 bases between. Looked up from germline, CDR1 is LGHNA and CDR2 is YNFKEQ. The CDR3: CASSQPGKNTEAFF. Written as DNA, the CDR3 is TGTGCCAGCAGCCAACCAGGGAAGAACACTGAAGCTTTCTTT.

Here the CDR3 DNA reads TGCGCCAGCCGTAACACCGTCGGACAGGATTACAATGAGCAGTTCTTC. Amino acid sequence: CASRNTVGQDYNEQFF. The chain carries TRBV5-1 and TRBJ2-1; 7 bases agree with TRBD1. V trimming: 7 bases; J trimming: 4 bases; junction bases outside the gene matches: 14. This CDR3 contains 16 residues. Germline V lookup: CDR1 SGHRS, CDR2 YFSETQ.